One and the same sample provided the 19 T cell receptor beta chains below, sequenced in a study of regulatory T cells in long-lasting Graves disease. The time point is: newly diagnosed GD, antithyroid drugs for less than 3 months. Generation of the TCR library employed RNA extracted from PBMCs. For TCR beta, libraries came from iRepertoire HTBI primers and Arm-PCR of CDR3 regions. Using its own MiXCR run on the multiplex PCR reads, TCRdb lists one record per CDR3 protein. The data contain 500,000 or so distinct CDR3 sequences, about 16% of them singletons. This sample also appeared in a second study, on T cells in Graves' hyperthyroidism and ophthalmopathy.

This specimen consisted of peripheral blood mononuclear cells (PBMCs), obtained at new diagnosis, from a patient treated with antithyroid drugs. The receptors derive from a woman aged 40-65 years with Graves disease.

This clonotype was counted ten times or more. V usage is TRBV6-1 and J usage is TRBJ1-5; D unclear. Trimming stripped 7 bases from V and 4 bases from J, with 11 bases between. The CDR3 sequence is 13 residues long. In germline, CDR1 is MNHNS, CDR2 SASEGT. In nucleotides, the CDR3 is TGTGCCAGCAAGGGAACCCTTAATCAGCCCCAGCATTTT. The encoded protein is CASKGTLNQPQHF.

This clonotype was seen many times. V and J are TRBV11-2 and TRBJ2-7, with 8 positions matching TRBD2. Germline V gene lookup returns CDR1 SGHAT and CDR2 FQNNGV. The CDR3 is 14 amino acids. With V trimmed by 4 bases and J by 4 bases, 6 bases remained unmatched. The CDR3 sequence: CASSYGRVRYEQYF. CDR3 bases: TGTGCCAGCAGCTACGGGAGGGTTAGGTACGAGCAGTACTTC.

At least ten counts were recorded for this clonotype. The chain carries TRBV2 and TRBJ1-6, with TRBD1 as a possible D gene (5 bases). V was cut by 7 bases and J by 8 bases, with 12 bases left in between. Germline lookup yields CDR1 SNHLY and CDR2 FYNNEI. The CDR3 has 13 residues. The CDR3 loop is CASIRDGDSPLHF. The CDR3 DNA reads TGTGCCAGCATCCGGGACGGGGATTCACCCCTCCACTTT.

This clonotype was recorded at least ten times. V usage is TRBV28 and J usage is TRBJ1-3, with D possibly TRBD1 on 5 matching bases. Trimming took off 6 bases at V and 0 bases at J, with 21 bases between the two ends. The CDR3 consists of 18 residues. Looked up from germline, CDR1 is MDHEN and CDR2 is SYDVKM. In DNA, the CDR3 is TGTGCCAGCAGCAATACCGGGTGGGGGTTAAACTCTGGAAACACCATATATTTT. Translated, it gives CASSNTGWGLNSGNTIYF.

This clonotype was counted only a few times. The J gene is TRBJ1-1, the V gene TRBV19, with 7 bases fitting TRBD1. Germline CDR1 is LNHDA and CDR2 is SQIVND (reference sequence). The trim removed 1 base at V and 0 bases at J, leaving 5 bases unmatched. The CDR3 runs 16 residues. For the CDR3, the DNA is TGTGCCAGTAGTATAGCAGGGACAGTTATGAACACTGAAGCTTTCTTT. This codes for CASSIAGTVMNTEAFF.

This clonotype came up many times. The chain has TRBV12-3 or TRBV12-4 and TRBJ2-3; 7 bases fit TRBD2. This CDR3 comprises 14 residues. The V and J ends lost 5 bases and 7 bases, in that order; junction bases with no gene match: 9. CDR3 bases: TGTGCCAGCAGTCTGCGGGGGACGGGAAATACGCAGTATTTT. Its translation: CASSLRGTGNTQYF.

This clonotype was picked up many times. Here the CDR3 reads CASSWGTTSNTGELFF. The CDR3 nucleotides read TGCGCCAGCAGCTGGGGGACTACCTCGAACACCGGGGAGCTGTTTTTT. The genes are TRBV5-1 and TRBJ2-2; 7 bases agree with TRBD2. After removal of 3 bases from V and 0 bases from J, the junction contained 5 bases not matched to a gene. Germline values: CDR1 SGHRS, CDR2 YFSETQ. The length of the CDR3 is 16 residues.

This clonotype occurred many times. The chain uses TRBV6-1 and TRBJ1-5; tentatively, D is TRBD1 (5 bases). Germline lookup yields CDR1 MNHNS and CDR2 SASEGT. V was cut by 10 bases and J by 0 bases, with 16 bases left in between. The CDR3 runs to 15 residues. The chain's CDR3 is CATMRMDNSNQPQHF. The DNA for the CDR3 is TGTGCCACGATGCGGATGGACAATAGCAATCAGCCCCAGCATTTT.

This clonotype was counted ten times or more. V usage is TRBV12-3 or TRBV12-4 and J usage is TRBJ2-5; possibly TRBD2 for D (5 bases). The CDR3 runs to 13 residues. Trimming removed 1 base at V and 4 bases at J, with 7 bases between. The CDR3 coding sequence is TGTGCCAGCAGTTTAGGAGGGCCAGAGACCCAGTACTTC. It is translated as CASSLGGPETQYF.

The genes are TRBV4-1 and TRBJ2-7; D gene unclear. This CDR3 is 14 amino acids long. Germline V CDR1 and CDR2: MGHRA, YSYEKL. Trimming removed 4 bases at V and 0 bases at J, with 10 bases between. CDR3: CASSPNDNSYEQYF. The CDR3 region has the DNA TGCGCCAGCAGCCCTAACGACAACTCCTACGAGCAGTACTTC.

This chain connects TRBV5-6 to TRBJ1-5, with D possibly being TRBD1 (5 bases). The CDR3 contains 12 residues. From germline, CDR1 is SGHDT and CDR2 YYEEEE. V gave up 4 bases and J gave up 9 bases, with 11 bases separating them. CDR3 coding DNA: TGTGCCAGCAGCCCTTGGGGGGGGCCCCAGCATTTT. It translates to CASSPWGGPQHF.

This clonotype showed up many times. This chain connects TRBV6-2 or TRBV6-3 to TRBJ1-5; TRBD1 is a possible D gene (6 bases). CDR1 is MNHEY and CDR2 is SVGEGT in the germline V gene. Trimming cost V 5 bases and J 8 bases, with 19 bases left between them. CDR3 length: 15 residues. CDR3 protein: CASSPGQPLVKPQHF. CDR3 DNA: TGTGCCAGCAGTCCAGGACAGCCCCTCGTAAAGCCCCAGCATTTT.

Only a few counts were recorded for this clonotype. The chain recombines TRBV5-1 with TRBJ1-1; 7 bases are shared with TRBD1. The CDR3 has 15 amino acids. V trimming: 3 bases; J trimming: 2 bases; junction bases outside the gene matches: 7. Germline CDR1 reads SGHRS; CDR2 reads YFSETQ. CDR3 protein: CASSSLTGTNTEAFF. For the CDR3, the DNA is TGCGCCAGCAGCTCTCTGACAGGGACAAACACTGAAGCTTTCTTT.

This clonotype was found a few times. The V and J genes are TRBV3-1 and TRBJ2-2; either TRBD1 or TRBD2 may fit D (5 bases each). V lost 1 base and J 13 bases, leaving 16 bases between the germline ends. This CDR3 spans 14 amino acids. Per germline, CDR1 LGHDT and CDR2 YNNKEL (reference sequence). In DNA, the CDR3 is TGTGCCAGCAGCCAAGGTGGACCCCCGAGGGGGCTGTTTTTT. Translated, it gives CASSQGGPPRGLFF.

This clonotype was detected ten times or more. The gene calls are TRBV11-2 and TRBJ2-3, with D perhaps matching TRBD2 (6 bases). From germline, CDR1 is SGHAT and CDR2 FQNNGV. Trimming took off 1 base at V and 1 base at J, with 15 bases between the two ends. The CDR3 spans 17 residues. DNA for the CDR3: TGTGCCAGCAGCTTAGGAGGGGCCCTAGCGCGCACAGATACGCAGTATTTT. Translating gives CASSLGGALARTDTQYF.

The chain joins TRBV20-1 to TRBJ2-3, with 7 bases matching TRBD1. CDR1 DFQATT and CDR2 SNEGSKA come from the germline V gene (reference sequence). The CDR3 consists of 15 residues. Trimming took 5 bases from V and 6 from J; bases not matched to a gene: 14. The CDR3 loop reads CSAQGDRNSWDTQYF. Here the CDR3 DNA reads TGCAGTGCTCAAGGGGACAGAAATAGCTGGGATACGCAGTATTTT.

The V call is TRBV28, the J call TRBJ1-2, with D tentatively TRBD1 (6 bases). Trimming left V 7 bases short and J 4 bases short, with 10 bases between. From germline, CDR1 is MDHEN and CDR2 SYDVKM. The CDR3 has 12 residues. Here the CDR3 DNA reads TGTGCCAGCACTCAGGGGACCTATGGCTACACCTTC. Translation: CASTQGTYGYTF.

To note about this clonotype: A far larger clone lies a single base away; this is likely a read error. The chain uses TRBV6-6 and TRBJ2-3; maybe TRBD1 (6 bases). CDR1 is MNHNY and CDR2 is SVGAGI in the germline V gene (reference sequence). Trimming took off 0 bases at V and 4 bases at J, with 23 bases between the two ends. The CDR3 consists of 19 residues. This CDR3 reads CASSYSIQGTDHWSDTQYF. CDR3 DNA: TGTGCCAGCAGTTACTCGATACAGGGAACGGATCATTGGTCAGATACGCAGTATTTT.

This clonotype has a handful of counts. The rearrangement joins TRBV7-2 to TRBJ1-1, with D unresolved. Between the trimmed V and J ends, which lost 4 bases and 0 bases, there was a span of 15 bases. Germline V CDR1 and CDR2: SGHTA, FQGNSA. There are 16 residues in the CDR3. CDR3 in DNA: TGTGCCAGCAGCTCCAATAGGGCCTCTTTGAACACTGAAGCTTTCTTT. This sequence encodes CASSSNRASLNTEAFF. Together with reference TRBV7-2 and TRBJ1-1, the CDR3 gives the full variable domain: GAGVSQSPSNKVTEKGKDVELRCDPISGHTALYWYRQSLGQGLEFLIYFQGNSAPDKSGLPSDRFSAERTGGSVSTLTIQRTQQEDSAVYLCASSSNRASLNTEAFFGQGTRLTVV.